These 11 T cell receptor beta chains were sequenced from one sample in a study of shared clonotypes between healthy human individuals. The data were produced by immunoSEQ multiplex PCR, yet TCRdb's version contains in-frame clones alone and is incomplete. The sample consists of about 1 million clones, approximately 76% of them appearing once. Sequenced material: memory CD4+ T cells sorted from blood. The subset was: CD45RA-negative fraction. The receptors stem from a man between 18 and 35 years old in good health.

This clone showed up just a few times. The chain employs TRBV9 and TRBJ2-3, with D possibly TRBD2 on 7 matching bases. In germline, CDR1 is SGDLS, CDR2 YYNGEE. Trimming stripped 1 base from V and 1 base from J, with 10 bases between. This CDR3 spans 15 amino acids. CDR3 in amino acids: CASSVIGGGTDTQYF. CDR3 nucleotide sequence: TGTGCCAGCAGCGTAATAGGGGGGGGCACAGATACGCAGTATTTT.

The CDR3 reads CASSAPGQKETQYF. The DNA for the CDR3 is TGTGCCAGCAGCGCTCCGGGACAGAAAGAGACCCAGTACTTC. V and J are TRBV5-4 and TRBJ2-5, with 7 bases lining up with TRBD1. The germline V gene has CDR1 SGHNT and CDR2 YYREEE (reference sequence). Losses at the gene ends were 4 bases for V and 3 bases for J; bases not matched to a gene: 6. CDR3 length: 14 amino acids.

The rearrangement uses TRBV15 and TRBJ2-4; D ambiguous. CDR1 is LNHNV and CDR2 is YYDKDF in the germline V gene (reference sequence). There are 14 residues in the CDR3. V lost 5 bases, J lost 6 bases, and 14 bases lay in between. The CDR3 DNA follows: TGTGCCACCAGCGCTCCTCGCTCTGTAAACATTCAGTACTTC. Protein sequence: CATSAPRSVNIQYF.

The table lists this clone with a few counts. V gene TRBV5-4 combines with J gene TRBJ1-3; D perhaps matches TRBD1 (5 bases). V was pared by 3 bases and J by 6 bases, with 13 bases between. Looked up from germline, CDR1 is SGHNT and CDR2 is YYREEE (reference sequence). CDR3 length: 14 amino acids. The CDR3 here is CASSSAGQINTIYF. The DNA of the CDR3 is TGTGCCAGCAGCTCAGCAGGGCAAATAAACACCATATATTTT.

There are a few counts of this clone. This sequence joins TRBV4-1 and TRBJ2-3; D gene uncertain. V was shortened by 4 bases and J by 5 bases, with 13 bases between the two germline ends. Germline CDR1 reads MGHRA; CDR2 reads YSYEKL. There are 14 residues in the CDR3. In nucleotides, the CDR3 is TGCGCCAGCAGCCCCCCCCGGAGCTTAGATACGCAGTATTTT. Its translation is CASSPPRSLDTQYF.

The CDR3, as DNA: TGTGCCATCAGGGGACAGGGAACAGATACGCAGTATTTT. It translates to CAIRGQGTDTQYF. The chain carries TRBV10-3 and TRBJ2-3; TRBD1 matches 9 bases. Germline V gene lookup returns CDR1 ENHRY and CDR2 SYGVKD. Trimming at V came to 6 bases and at J to 3 bases, leaving 1 base not matched to a gene. This CDR3 region has 13 residues.

The gene calls are TRBV7-2 and TRBJ2-3; no firm D call. Germline lookup yields CDR1 SGHTA and CDR2 FQGNSA. The CDR3 has 12 amino acids. Trimming removed 4 bases from V and 8 bases from J, with 10 bases in between. CDR3 sequence (DNA): TGTGCCAGCAGCTCCCCCTATGGTACGCAGTATTTT. This sequence encodes CASSSPYGTQYF.

V usage is TRBV19 and J usage is TRBJ1-5; 10 bases match TRBD1. The CDR3 extends over 16 amino acids. The V and J ends lost 4 bases and 6 bases, in that order; junction bases with no gene match: 9. Per the germline V gene, CDR1 is LNHDA and CDR2 is SQIVND (reference sequence). The CDR3 DNA is TGTGCCAGTAGTACCTCCCGGGACAGGGGAAGTCAGCCCCAGCATTTT. This codes for CASSTSRDRGSQPQHF.

This clone was seen more than once but under ten times. The chain has TRBV28 and TRBJ1-1; D not certain. V lost 6 bases and J 3 bases, leaving 8 bases between the germline ends. Germline assignment: CDR1 MDHEN and CDR2 SYDVKM. The CDR3 is made up of 12 amino acids. The DNA for the CDR3 is TGTGCCAGCAGAGGCCTTGACACTGAAGCTTTCTTT. This gives the protein CASRGLDTEAFF.

Details on this clone: Other DNA variants within this sample encode the same CDR3. V is TRBV30 and J is TRBJ1-5; 7 positions agree with TRBD1. Per germline, CDR1 GTSNPN and CDR2 SVGIG (reference sequence). The junction had 5 bases not matched to a gene; V was cut back by 2 bases and J by 7 bases. This CDR3 contains 13 residues. The CDR3 sequence is CAWSKGAGQPQHF. CDR3 coding DNA: TGTGCCTGGAGTAAGGGGGCTGGACAGCCCCAGCATTTT.

This clone was detected only a few times. This specimen includes other DNA sequences encoding the same CDR3. This chain links TRBV30 with TRBJ1-1; no reliable D call. CDR1 is GTSNPN, CDR2 SVGIG, per germline (reference sequence). Trimming left V 2 bases short and J 1 base short, with 8 bases between. The CDR3 is 13 residues long. Written as DNA, the CDR3 is TGTGCCTGGAGTAGGACGGGGAACACTGAAGCTTTCTTT. Amino acids: CAWSRTGNTEAFF.